The rows below give T cell receptor beta chains drawn from one sample of a study of blood T cell repertoires in COVID-19. Assay used: immunoSEQ multiplex PCR; TCRdb lists only in-frame clones, some missing. The sample consists of approximately 300,000 clones, 75% to 90% of them appearing once. Source material: peripheral blood. These receptors all stem from a young man with active or convalescent COVID-19. CDR3s include the opening cysteine and the closing phenylalanine or tryptophan. Fields, in order: D gene, CDR3 length, V gene, J gene, clone size, CDR3 protein, CDR3 DNA. The D gene is left open where the match is weak. Not all rows give a size; the values are once, few, many and, for expanded clones, a class.

>-|15|TRBV4-3|TRBJ1-2|-
CASSQSVSGGYGYTF
TGCGCCAGCAGCCAATCAGTTTCGGGGGGGTATGGCTACACCTTC
>-|16|TRBV6-5|TRBJ2-7|-
CASSYTRDNIWYEQYF
TGTGCCAGCAGTTACACCCGGGACAATATTTGGTACGAGCAGTACTTC
>-|16|TRBV7-9|TRBJ2-2|once
CASSPRLARNTGELFF
TGTGCCAGCAGCCCCCGTCTAGCGAGGAACACCGGGGAGCTGTTTTTT
>TRBD2|15|TRBV27|TRBJ2-3|-
CASSLGGREPDTQYF
TGTGCCAGCAGTTTAGGGGGGAGGGAACCAGATACGCAGTATTTT
>-|14|TRBV11-2|TRBJ2-5|-
CASLPLGRRETQYF
TGTGCCAGCCTCCCCCTGGGGAGACGAGAGACCCAGTACTTC
>-|13|TRBV2|TRBJ1-1|-
CASSVFVNTEAFF
TGTGCCAGCAGTGTATTCGTGAACACTGAAGCTTTCTTT
>TRBD2|13|TRBV15|TRBJ2-7|-
CATSSGLAYEQYF
TGTGCCACCAGCAGCGGACTAGCTTACGAGCAGTACTTC
>TRBD2|16|TRBV24-1|TRBJ2-1|-
CATSGPGLARPNEQFF
TGTGCCACCAGTGGACCGGGACTAGCGCGTCCCAATGAGCAGTTCTTC
>-|12|TRBV7-9|TRBJ1-1|-
CASSLGRGEAFF
TGTGCCAGCAGCTTAGGCCGAGGGGAAGCTTTCTTT
>-|16|TRBV21-1|TRBJ1-5|-
CASSNAGQALNQPQHF
TGTGCCAGCAGCAACGCGGGACAGGCCCTCAATCAGCCCCAGCATTTT
>-|15|TRBV7-9|TRBJ2-1|-
CASSPPGVSYNEQFF
TGTGCCAGCAGCCCCCCAGGGGTCTCCTACAATGAGCAGTTCTTC
>-|14|TRBV24-1|TRBJ2-3|-
CATSDQSSTDTQYF
TGTGCCACCAGTGACCAGTCTAGCACAGATACGCAGTATTTT
>-|14|TRBV14|TRBJ2-7|-
CASSQRRGAYEQYF
TGTGCCAGCAGCCAAAGGAGGGGAGCCTACGAGCAGTACTTC
>TRBD1|14|TRBV7-9|TRBJ2-5|few
CASSWGQGGETQYF
TGTGCCAGCAGCTGGGGACAGGGAGGGGAGACCCAGTACTTC
>TRBD2|16|TRBV5-5|TRBJ2-7|-
CASSQTGTSGTYEQYF
TGTGCCAGCAGCCAAACCGGGACTAGCGGGACCTACGAGCAGTACTTC
>-|14|TRBV18|TRBJ1-3|-
CASSQRESGNTIYF
TGTGCCAGCTCACAACGGGAAAGTGGAAACACCATATATTTT
>-|16|TRBV6-1|TRBJ2-4|-
CASSEAPPGALDIQYF
TGTGCCAGCAGTGAGGCTCCCCCAGGGGCTTTGGACATTCAGTACTTC
>-|15|TRBV4-2|TRBJ2-5|-
CASSQQRQSQETQYF
TGTGCCAGCAGCCAACAAAGACAGAGCCAAGAGACCCAGTACTTC
>-|14|TRBV19|TRBJ1-5|once
CASTLRGINQPQHF
TGTGCCAGTACCCTCCGGGGTATCAATCAGCCCCAGCATTTT
>-|14|TRBV10-3|TRBJ2-2|-
CAIRSVANTGELFF
TGTGCCATCAGGTCGGTAGCGAACACCGGGGAGCTGTTTTTT
>-|17|TRBV27|TRBJ2-1|-
CASRPTQGSRNGNEQFF
TGTGCCAGCAGACCAACCCAGGGTTCTAGAAACGGCAATGAGCAGTTCTTC
>TRBD1|15|TRBV6-2/TRBV6-3|TRBJ2-1|-
CASSYGFGTVNEQFF
TGTGCCAGCAGTTATGGTTTTGGGACAGTCAATGAGCAGTTCTTC
>-|14|TRBV6-6|TRBJ2-5|many
CASEVTGSQETQYF
TGTGCCAGCGAAGTTACAGGGAGTCAAGAGACCCAGTACTTC
>-|14|TRBV2|TRBJ2-7|-
CASSERDRLYEQYF
TGTGCCAGCAGTGAGCGGGACAGACTCTACGAGCAGTACTTC
>TRBD2|14|TRBV9|TRBJ2-2|-
CASSTGGPTGELFF
TGTGCCAGCAGTACGGGGGGGCCCACCGGGGAGCTGTTTTTT
>-|15|TRBV14|TRBJ2-2|once
CASSQYGANTGELFF
TGTGCCAGCAGCCAATACGGGGCGAACACCGGGGAGCTGTTTTTT
>-|14|TRBV11-2|TRBJ2-3|-
CASSFGQGTDTQYF
-
>TRBD2|16|TRBV6-2/TRBV6-3|TRBJ2-3|once
CASSRTSGGKRDTQYF
TGTGCCAGCAGTCGGACTAGCGGGGGGAAACGAGATACGCAGTATTTT
>TRBD2|15|TRBV4-1|TRBJ2-5|few
CASSQGSSGVETQYF
TGCGCCAGCAGCCAAGGATCTAGCGGAGTAGAGACCCAGTACTTC
>TRBD1|13|TRBV6-1|TRBJ1-2|-
CASREDRVYGYTF
TGTGCCAGCAGGGAAGACAGGGTTTATGGCTACACCTTC
>TRBD2|17|TRBV9|TRBJ2-3|-
CASSVVAGVRYTDTQYF
TGTGCCAGCAGCGTAGTGGCGGGAGTGAGGTATACAGATACGCAGTATTTT
>TRBD2|14|TRBV28|TRBJ2-3|-
CASSRSGIADTQYF
TGTGCCAGCAGTCGTAGCGGGATTGCAGATACGCAGTATTTT
>-|13|TRBV7-9|TRBJ2-2|-
CASSFGGIGELFF
TGTGCCAGCAGCTTTGGGGGCATCGGGGAGCTGTTTTTT
>-|12|TRBV11-2|TRBJ1-1|few
CASSFAAAEAFF
TGTGCCAGCAGCTTCGCGGCAGCTGAAGCTTTCTTT
>TRBD2|14|TRBV13|TRBJ2-7|-
CASGPAGGVLEQYF
TGTGCCAGCGGACCAGCGGGAGGTGTCCTCGAGCAGTACTTC
>-|16|TRBV5-1|TRBJ2-5|-
CASSLGQATMQETQYF
TGCGCCAGCAGCTTGGGACAGGCCACCATGCAAGAGACCCAGTACTTC